This T cell receptor beta chain was sequenced in a study of T cells in Graves' hyperthyroidism and ophthalmopathy. In the case of this clonotype: An end of the junction does not agree with germline; a read error may underlie this.

RNA transcripts were the template for amplifying TCR beta CDR3 regions. The HTBI primer set was used in a first-round RT-PCR of the TCR CDR3. Each CDR3 protein gets one entry after TCRdb re-called the multiplex PCR reads with MiXCR. The sample carries some 350,000 distinct CDR3 sequences, roughly an eighth recorded once. The source of this sequence is a woman aged 40 to 49 with Graves' ophthalmopathy. The sample taken for sequencing was blood.

The CDR3 sequence is CASRIGSGGPTDTQYF. CDR3 DNA sequence: TGTGCCAGTAGAATAGGAAGCGGGGGGCCCACAGATACGCAGTATTTT. The J gene is TRBJ2-3, the V gene TRBV19, with 9 positions matching TRBD2. The CDR3 has 16 residues. CDR1 and CDR2 from the germline V gene are LNHDA and SQIVND (reference sequence).